These 28 T cell receptor beta chains were all obtained from the same sample, sequenced in a study of T cell responses to AZD1222 COVID-19 vaccine (dated by TCRdb to the early 2020s). The sample's time point label, decoded: baseline before first vaccination. Receptor libraries were prepared by the immunoSEQ multiplex PCR assay. The clones in this table, taken by TCRdb from immuneACCESS, are in-frame only. Not every clone is retained; where verified, under half of the shortfall comes from an unresolved V gene, and the cause of the rest is unknown. This sample gives more than 85,000 clones in total; 87% of them show up just once. Clones ranked in the top ten supply about 5% of the sample. Sequenced here: peripheral blood, sampled on day 0 of AZD1222 vaccination. These receptors were taken from an adult in good health.

The chain joins TRBV5-1 to TRBJ2-7; 7 nucleotides agree with TRBD1. Germline V lookup: CDR1 SGHRS, CDR2 YFSETQ. CDR3 size: 18 residues. J was trimmed by 4 bases and V by 1 base; bases with no gene match: 17. The CDR3 loop is CASSLSKPPRDSSYEQYF. In DNA form, the CDR3 reads TGCGCCAGCAGCTTGTCCAAGCCCCCAAGGGACAGCTCATACGAGCAGTACTTC.

The J gene is TRBJ1-6, the V gene TRBV4-2, with 7 bases matching TRBD1. This CDR3 contains 14 residues. The germline V gene has CDR1 LGHNA and CDR2 YNFKEQ. Trimming took 8 bases from V and 5 from J; bases not matched to a gene: 6. The CDR3 DNA follows: TGTGCCAGCTCCGACAGGGCTGATAATTCACCCCTCCACTTT. Its protein product is CASSDRADNSPLHF.

This sequence joins TRBV6-5 and TRBJ1-2, with TRBD1 identical over 7 bases. Germline lookup yields CDR1 MNHEY and CDR2 SVGAGI. The CDR3 is 13 amino acids. Losses at the gene ends were 5 bases for V and 4 bases for J; bases not matched to a gene: 4. The chain's CDR3 is CASSQDRPYGYTF. The CDR3 DNA follows: TGTGCCAGCAGTCAGGACAGGCCCTATGGCTACACCTTC.

V is TRBV7-2 and J is TRBJ1-1; no clear D. Trimming took 1 base from V and 1 from J, leaving 7 bases between them. Germline V gives CDR1 SGHTA, CDR2 FQGNSA. The CDR3 is 14 residues long. DNA for the CDR3: TGTGCCAGCAGCTTAGTTCGGGAGAACACTGAAGCTTTCTTT. It encodes CASSLVRENTEAFF. Using reference TRBV7-2 and TRBJ1-1 for the parts outside the CDR3, the full variable domain is GAGVSQSPSNKVTEKGKDVELRCDPISGHTALYWYRQSLGQGLEFLIYFQGNSAPDKSGLPSDRFSAERTGGSVSTLTIQRTQQEDSAVYLCASSLVRENTEAFFGQGTRLTVV.

This sequence joins TRBV20-1 and TRBJ1-1; D is possibly TRBD1 (5 bases). This CDR3 has 11 amino acids. Trimming took 5 bases from V and 7 from J, leaving 11 bases between them. The germline CDR1 and CDR2 sequences are DFQATT and SNEGSKA (reference sequence). The CDR3 loop reads CSAQQVVEAFF. The CDR3 DNA reads TGCAGTGCTCAACAGGTGGTTGAAGCTTTCTTT.

The J gene is TRBJ2-5, the V gene TRBV7-2, with D uncertain. The CDR3 totals 11 residues. Per the germline V gene, CDR1 is SGHTA and CDR2 is FQGNSA. V was pared by 5 bases and J by 5 bases, with 6 bases between. The CDR3 loop reads CASSAVETQYF. The CDR3 DNA sequence: TGTGCCAGCAGCGCCGTGGAGACCCAGTACTTC.

The V gene is TRBV5-5, the J gene TRBJ1-5; D uncertain. Looked up from germline, CDR1 is SGHKS and CDR2 is YYEKEE (reference sequence). The ends were cut back, 2 bases at V and 0 bases at J, with 9 bases in the middle. The CDR3 contains 15 residues. The CDR3 region is CASSFGGNSNQPQHF. For the CDR3, the DNA is TGTGCCAGCAGCTTCGGCGGAAATAGCAATCAGCCCCAGCATTTT.

This CDR3 reads CAWSWAGARYYNEQFF. CDR3 bases: TGTGCCTGGAGTTGGGCAGGGGCCCGGTATTACAATGAGCAGTTCTTC. The V gene is TRBV30, the J gene TRBJ2-1, with a tentative D call TRBD1 (6 bases). This CDR3 comprises 16 residues. CDR1 and CDR2 (germline): GTSNPN, SVGIG (reference sequence). The germline V and J ends were trimmed by 2 bases and 4 bases, with 18 bases remaining between them. Combining the CDR3 with reference TRBV30 and TRBJ2-1 gives the whole variable domain SQTIHQWPATLVQPVGSPLSLECTVEGTSNPNLYWYRQAAGRGLQLLFYSVGIGQISSEVPQNLSASRPQDRQFILSSKKLLLSDSGFYLCAWSWAGARYYNEQFFGPGTRLTVL.

The genes are TRBV11-3 and TRBJ2-7; D is tentatively TRBD1 or TRBD2 (6 bases each). Germline V gene data show CDR1 as SGHNT and CDR2 as YENEEA. The V end lost 3 bases, the J end lost 2 bases, and 11 bases lay between the germline ends. The CDR3 spans 14 residues. Written as DNA, the CDR3 is TGTGCCAGCAGCTTTTCGGGGGCGACCTACGAGCAGTACTTC. Amino acids: CASSFSGATYEQYF. Looking up the rest from reference TRBV11-3 and TRBJ2-7 gives the full variable domain: EAGVVQSPRYKIIEKKQPVAFWCNPISGHNTLYWYLQNLGQGPELLIRYENEEAVDDSQLPKDRFSAERLKGVDSTLKIQPAELGDSAVYLCASSFSGATYEQYFGPGTRLTVT.

This clone was observed a single time. At the DNA level, this CDR3 is encoded by other sequences in the same sample as well. The chain joins TRBV30 to TRBJ1-1; no clear D gene. Germline V gives CDR1 GTSNPN, CDR2 SVGIG (reference sequence). Between the trimmed V and J ends, which lost 3 bases and 4 bases, there was a span of 9 bases. The CDR3 length is 12 residues. This CDR3 reads CAWSVAATEAFF. The CDR3, as DNA: TGTGCCTGGAGCGTAGCGGCCACTGAAGCTTTCTTT.

The chain couples TRBV28 to TRBJ1-5; D ambiguous. The germline V gene encodes CDR1 MDHEN and CDR2 SYDVKM. The ends were cut back, 3 bases at V and 6 bases at J, with 12 bases in the middle. The CDR3 is made up of 14 amino acids. The CDR3 nucleotides read TGTGCCAGCAGTTTTGTCCTTGGGCGTCAGCCCCAGCATTTT. Encoded protein: CASSFVLGRQPQHF.

The V and J genes are TRBV15 and TRBJ1-2; 8 nucleotides agree with TRBD1. Germline V gene sequence: CDR1 LNHNV, CDR2 YYDKDF (reference sequence). CDR3 length: 15 amino acids. The ends lost 1 base at V and 7 bases at J; junction bases unmatched: 8. Here the CDR3 reads CATSRVSGGRFGYTF. The CDR3 nucleotides read TGTGCCACCAGCAGAGTGTCAGGGGGCAGATTTGGCTACACCTTC.

This chain links TRBV3-1 (or the pseudogene TRBV3-2) with TRBJ2-7; 9 bases are a match to TRBD1. V lost 4 bases to trimming and J lost 2 bases; unmatched junction nucleotides: 6. Germline CDR1 LGHDT, CDR2 YNNKEL (reference sequence). The CDR3 has 15 residues. The CDR3 spells CASSRPGQGTYEQYF. CDR3 sequence (DNA): TGTGCCAGCAGCCGTCCTGGACAGGGGACCTACGAGCAGTACTTC.

V is TRBV4-1 and J is TRBJ2-5; possibly TRBD1 for D (5 bases). CDR1 is MGHRA, CDR2 YSYEKL, per germline. CDR3 length: 14 amino acids. With 4 bases removed from V and 3 bases from J, the gap between germline ends came to 12 bases. CDR3 sequence reads: CASSLGVVKETQYF. CDR3 nucleotide sequence: TGCGCCAGCAGCCTAGGGGTAGTTAAAGAGACCCAGTACTTC.

The chain couples TRBV19 to TRBJ1-5, with TRBD1 identical over 9 bases. V gave up 3 bases and J gave up 2 bases; unmatched junction bases: 8. The CDR3 totals 17 residues. CDR1 LNHDA and CDR2 SQIVND come from the germline V gene (reference sequence). In DNA form, the CDR3 reads TGTGCCAGTAGTATTGTACAGGGGGCCACGGGCAATCAGCCCCAGCATTTT. This sequence encodes CASSIVQGATGNQPQHF.

The rearrangement uses TRBV5-1 and TRBJ1-5; D unresolved. This CDR3 contains 13 residues. V shed 0 bases and J shed 2 bases, with 3 bases lying between them. Germline V lookup: CDR1 SGHRS, CDR2 YFSETQ. CDR3 sequence: CASSLERNQPQHF. As DNA, the CDR3 is TGCGCCAGCAGCTTGGAACGCAATCAGCCCCAGCATTTT.

This sequence joins TRBV29-1 and TRBJ2-1; no clear D gene. This CDR3 spans 14 amino acids. The germline V gene has CDR1 SQVTM and CDR2 ANQGSEA. V was cut by 4 bases and J by 5 bases, with 15 bases left in between. CDR3 DNA: TGCAGCGTTGCTCTAGTAGTTGAAGACAATGAGCAGTTCTTC. Amino acids: CSVALVVEDNEQFF.

This chain joins TRBV5-6 and TRBJ1-1; D not resolved. Germline V lookup: CDR1 SGHDT, CDR2 YYEEEE. CDR3 length equals 13 residues. Trimming took off 4 bases at V and 1 base at J, with 8 bases between the two ends. The CDR3, as DNA: TGTGCCAGCAGCATTGTTCGGAACACTGAAGCTTTCTTT. Its translation: CASSIVRNTEAFF.

The V and J genes are TRBV6-2 or TRBV6-3 and TRBJ2-1; D may correspond to TRBD1 or TRBD2 (5 bases each). The germline V gene has CDR1 MNHEY and CDR2 SVGEGT. Trimming shortened V by 0 bases and J by 7 bases, and 7 bases separated the two germline ends. The CDR3 runs to 13 residues. DNA of the CDR3: TGTGCCAGCAGTTACTCGAGGGGAAATGAGCAGTTCTTC. This sequence encodes CASSYSRGNEQFF.

This rearrangement joins TRBV6-4 to TRBJ2-1; D may be TRBD2 (5 bases). Trimming took off 0 bases at V and 1 base at J, with 7 bases between the two ends. Germline CDR1 MRHNA, CDR2 SNTAGT. This CDR3 has 15 amino acids. CDR3 sequence (DNA): TGTGCCAGCAGTGACTCTTCGGGATCCTACAATGAGCAGTTCTTC. Protein sequence: CASSDSSGSYNEQFF.

The chain has TRBV7-9 and TRBJ2-3, with 8 bases lining up with TRBD1. Germline CDR1 and CDR2: SEHNR and FQNEAQ (reference sequence). The CDR3 contains 16 residues. Trimming took 5 bases from V and 3 from J; bases not matched to a gene: 10. As DNA, the CDR3 is TGTGCCAGCAGCGAACTGGACAGGGTGTGGACAGATACGCAGTATTTT. It is translated as CASSELDRVWTDTQYF. Using reference TRBV7-9 and TRBJ2-3 for the parts outside the CDR3, the full variable domain is DTGVSQNPRHKITKRGQNVTFRCDPISEHNRLYWYRQTLGQGPEFLTYFQNEAQLEKSRLLSDRFSAERPKGSFSTLEIQRTEQGDSAMYLCASSELDRVWTDTQYFGPGTRLTVL.

The chain employs TRBV19 and TRBJ1-1, with 8 positions matching TRBD1. The CDR3 spans 14 residues. Germline V gene lookup returns CDR1 LNHDA and CDR2 SQIVND (reference sequence). V gave up 7 bases and J gave up 0 bases; unmatched junction bases: 4. CDR3 protein: CASNQGAMNTEAFF. The CDR3 nucleotides read TGTGCCAGTAATCAGGGGGCGATGAACACTGAAGCTTTCTTT.

This clone has only one observation. CDR3 region: CASSPGTAGYTF. The CDR3 DNA reads as TGTGCCAGCTCACCGGGGACGGCCGGCTACACCTTC. The chain links TRBV18 to TRBJ1-2, with D perhaps TRBD1 (5 bases). V was shortened by 3 bases and J by 8 bases, with 10 bases between the two germline ends. The CDR3 runs to 12 residues. CDR1 and CDR2 from the germline V gene are KGHSH and LQKENI.

CDR3 in amino acids: CASSPGGRQGMDTGELFF. The CDR3 bases are TGTGCCAGCAGCCCCGGCGGACGACAGGGGATGGACACCGGGGAGCTGTTTTTT. The genes are TRBV11-2 and TRBJ2-2, with 8 nucleotides matching TRBD1. The CDR3 spans 18 residues. Germline-derived CDR1 and CDR2 are SGHAT and FQNNGV. J was trimmed by 3 bases and V by 5 bases; bases with no gene match: 14.

The chain uses TRBV11-3 and TRBJ1-6, with no clear D. The CDR3 has 13 residues. V was cut by 4 bases and J by 7 bases, with 8 bases left in between. Germline V CDR1 and CDR2: SGHNT, YENEEA. CDR3 protein: CASSSRRNSPLHF. The CDR3 coding sequence is TGTGCCAGCAGCTCCCGTAGGAATTCACCCCTCCACTTT.

The rearrangement joins TRBV3-1 (or the pseudogene TRBV3-2) to TRBJ2-7, with 10 positions matching TRBD1. The CDR3 extends over 14 amino acids. Per the germline V gene, CDR1 is LGHDT and CDR2 is YNNKEL (reference sequence). The trim removed 6 bases at V and 7 bases at J, leaving 9 bases unmatched. The CDR3 sequence: CASSSDRGRWEQYF. The CDR3 DNA reads as TGTGCCAGCAGTTCCGACAGGGGGCGCTGGGAGCAGTACTTC.

The chain uses TRBV10-1 and TRBJ2-3; a possible D gene is TRBD2 (5 bases). CDR1 is WNHNN, CDR2 SYGVQD, per germline (reference sequence). This CDR3 has 14 amino acids. V was clipped by 5 bases and J by 1 base, with 10 bases between them. For the CDR3, the DNA is TGCGCCAGCAGTTCCGGGGTGGGCACAGATACGCAGTATTTT. This sequence encodes CASSSGVGTDTQYF.

CDR3 nucleotide sequence: TGCGCCAGCAGCCAAGACCCCTCGGCCACAGATACGCAGTATTTT. It yields the protein CASSQDPSATDTQYF. V is TRBV4-3 and J is TRBJ2-3; no firm D call. Germline-derived CDR1 and CDR2 are LGHNA and YSLEER. V gave up 0 bases and J gave up 2 bases, with 9 bases separating them. This CDR3 is 15 amino acids long.